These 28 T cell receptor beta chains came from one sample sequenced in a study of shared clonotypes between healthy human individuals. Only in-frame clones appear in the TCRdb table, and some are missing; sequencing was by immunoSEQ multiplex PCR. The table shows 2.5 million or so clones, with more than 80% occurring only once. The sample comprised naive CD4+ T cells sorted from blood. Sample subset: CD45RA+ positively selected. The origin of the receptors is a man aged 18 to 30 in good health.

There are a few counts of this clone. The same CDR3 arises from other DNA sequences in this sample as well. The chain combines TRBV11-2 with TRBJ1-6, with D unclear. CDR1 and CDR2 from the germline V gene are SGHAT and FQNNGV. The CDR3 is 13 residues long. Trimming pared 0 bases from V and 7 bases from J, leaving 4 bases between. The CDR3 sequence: CASSLDRNSPLHF. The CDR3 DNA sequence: TGTGCCAGCAGCTTAGACCGGAATTCACCCCTCCACTTT.

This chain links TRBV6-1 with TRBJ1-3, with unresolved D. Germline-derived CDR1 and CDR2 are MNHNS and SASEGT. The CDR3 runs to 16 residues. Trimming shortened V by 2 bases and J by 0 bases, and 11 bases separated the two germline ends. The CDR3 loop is CASSEIPPASGNTIYF. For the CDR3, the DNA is TGTGCCAGCAGTGAAATTCCCCCAGCCTCTGGAAACACCATATATTTT.

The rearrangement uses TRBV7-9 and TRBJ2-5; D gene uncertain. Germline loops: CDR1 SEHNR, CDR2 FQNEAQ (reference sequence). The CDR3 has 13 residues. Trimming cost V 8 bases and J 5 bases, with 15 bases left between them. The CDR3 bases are TGTGCCAGCGGCCCAAGGCCACAGGAGACCCAGTACTTC. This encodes CASGPRPQETQYF.

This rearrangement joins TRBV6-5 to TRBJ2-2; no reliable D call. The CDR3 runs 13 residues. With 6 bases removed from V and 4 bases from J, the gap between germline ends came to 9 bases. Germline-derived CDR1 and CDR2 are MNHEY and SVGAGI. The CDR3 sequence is CASRITATGELFF. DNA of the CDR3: TGTGCCAGCAGGATAACCGCCACCGGGGAGCTGTTTTTT.

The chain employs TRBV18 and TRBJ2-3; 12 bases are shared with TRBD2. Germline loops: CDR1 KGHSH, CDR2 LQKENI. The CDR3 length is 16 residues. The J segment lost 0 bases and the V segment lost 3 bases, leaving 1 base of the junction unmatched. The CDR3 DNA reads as TGTGCCAGCTCACCGACTAGCGGGGGTAGCACAGATACGCAGTATTTT. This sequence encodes CASSPTSGGSTDTQYF.

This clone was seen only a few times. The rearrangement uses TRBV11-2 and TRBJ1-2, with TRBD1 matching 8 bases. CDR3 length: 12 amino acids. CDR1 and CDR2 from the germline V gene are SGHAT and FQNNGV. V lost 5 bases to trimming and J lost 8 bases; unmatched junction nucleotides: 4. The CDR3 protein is CASSQTGVGYTF. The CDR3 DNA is TGTGCCAGCAGCCAGACAGGGGTCGGCTACACCTTC.

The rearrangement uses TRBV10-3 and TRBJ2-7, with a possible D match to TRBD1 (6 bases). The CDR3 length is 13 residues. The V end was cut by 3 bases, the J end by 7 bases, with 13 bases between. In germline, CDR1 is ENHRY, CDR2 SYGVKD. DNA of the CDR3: TGTGCCATCAGTGATGACAGGAGGAGTGAGCAGTACTTC. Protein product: CAISDDRRSEQYF.

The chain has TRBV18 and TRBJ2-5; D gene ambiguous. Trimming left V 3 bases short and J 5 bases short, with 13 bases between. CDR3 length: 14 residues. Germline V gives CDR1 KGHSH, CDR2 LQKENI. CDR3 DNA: TGTGCCAGCTCACCCCCTGTGCAGAGGGAGACCCAGTACTTC. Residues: CASSPPVQRETQYF.

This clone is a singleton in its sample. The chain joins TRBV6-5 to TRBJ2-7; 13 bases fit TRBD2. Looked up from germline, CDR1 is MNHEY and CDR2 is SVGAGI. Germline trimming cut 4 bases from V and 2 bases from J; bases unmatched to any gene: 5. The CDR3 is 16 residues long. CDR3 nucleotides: TGTGCCAGCAGTTCACTAGCGGGGGGGAGGACCTACGAGCAGTACTTC. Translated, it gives CASSSLAGGRTYEQYF.

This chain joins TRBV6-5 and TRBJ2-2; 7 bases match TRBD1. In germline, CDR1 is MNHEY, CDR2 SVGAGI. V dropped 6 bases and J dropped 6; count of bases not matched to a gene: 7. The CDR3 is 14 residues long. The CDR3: CASSSTGSAGELFF. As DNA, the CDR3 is TGTGCCAGCAGCTCGACAGGGAGCGCCGGGGAGCTGTTTTTT.

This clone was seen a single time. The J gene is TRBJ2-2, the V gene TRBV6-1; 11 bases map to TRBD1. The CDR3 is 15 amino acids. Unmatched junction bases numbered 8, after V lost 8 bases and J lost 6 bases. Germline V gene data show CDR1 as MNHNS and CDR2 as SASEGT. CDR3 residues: CASSSGTGGPGELFF. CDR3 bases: TGTGCCAGCTCATCCGGGACAGGGGGACCCGGGGAGCTGTTTTTT.

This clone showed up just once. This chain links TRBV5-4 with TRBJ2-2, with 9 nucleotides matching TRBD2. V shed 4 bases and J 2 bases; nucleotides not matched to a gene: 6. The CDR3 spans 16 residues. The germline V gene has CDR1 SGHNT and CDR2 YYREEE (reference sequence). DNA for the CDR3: TGTGCCAGCAGCCCTAATAGCGGGGGCAACACCGGGGAGCTGTTTTTT. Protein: CASSPNSGGNTGELFF.

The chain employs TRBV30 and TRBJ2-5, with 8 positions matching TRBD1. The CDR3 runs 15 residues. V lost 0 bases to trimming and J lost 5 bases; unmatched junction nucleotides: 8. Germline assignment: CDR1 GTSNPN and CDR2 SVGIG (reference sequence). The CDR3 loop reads CAWSVGQGGRETQYF. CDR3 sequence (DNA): TGTGCCTGGAGTGTCGGACAGGGTGGTAGGGAGACCCAGTACTTC.

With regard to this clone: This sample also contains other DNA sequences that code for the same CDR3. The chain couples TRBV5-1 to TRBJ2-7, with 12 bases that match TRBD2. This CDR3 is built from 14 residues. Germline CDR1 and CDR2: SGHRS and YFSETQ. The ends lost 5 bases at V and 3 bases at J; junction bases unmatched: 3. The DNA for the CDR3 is TGCGCCAGCAGTACGACTAGCGGGAGCTACGAGCAGTACTTC. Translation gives CASSTTSGSYEQYF.

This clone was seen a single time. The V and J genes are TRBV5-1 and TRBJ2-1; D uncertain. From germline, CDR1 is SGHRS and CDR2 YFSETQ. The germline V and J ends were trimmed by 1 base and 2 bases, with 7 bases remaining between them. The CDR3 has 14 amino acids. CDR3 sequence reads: CASSLRNTYNEQFF. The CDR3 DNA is TGCGCCAGCAGCTTGCGTAACACCTACAATGAGCAGTTCTTC.

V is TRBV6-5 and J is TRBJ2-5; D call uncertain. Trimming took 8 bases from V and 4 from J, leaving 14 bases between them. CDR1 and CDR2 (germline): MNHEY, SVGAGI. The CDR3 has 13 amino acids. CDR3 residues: CASCRAPGETQYF. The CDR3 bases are TGTGCCAGCTGCCGGGCCCCCGGAGAGACCCAGTACTTC.

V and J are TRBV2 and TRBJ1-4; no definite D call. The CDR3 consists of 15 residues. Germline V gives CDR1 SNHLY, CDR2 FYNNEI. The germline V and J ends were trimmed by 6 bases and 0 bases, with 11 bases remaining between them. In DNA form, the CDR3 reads TGTGCCAGCAGAGGCAGGCCCCCAACTAATGAAAAACTGTTTTTT. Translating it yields CASRGRPPTNEKLFF. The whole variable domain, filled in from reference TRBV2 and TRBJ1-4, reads EPEVTQTPSHQVTQMGQEVILRCVPISNHLYFYWYRQILGQKVEFLVSFYNNEISEKSEIFDDQFSVERPDGSNFTLKIRSTKLEDSAMYFCASRGRPPTNEKLFFGSGTQLSVL.

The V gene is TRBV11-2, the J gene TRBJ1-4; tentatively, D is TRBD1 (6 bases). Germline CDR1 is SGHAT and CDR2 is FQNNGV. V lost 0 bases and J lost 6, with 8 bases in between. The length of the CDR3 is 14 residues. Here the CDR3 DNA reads TGTGCCAGCAGCTTAGATTGGACAGATGAAAAACTGTTTTTT. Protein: CASSLDWTDEKLFF.

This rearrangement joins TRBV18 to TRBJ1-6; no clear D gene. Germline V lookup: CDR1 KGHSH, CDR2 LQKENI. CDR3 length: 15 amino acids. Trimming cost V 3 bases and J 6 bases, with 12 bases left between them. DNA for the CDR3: TGTGCCAGCTCACCGGAGGGTCGGAGTAATTCACCCCTCCACTTT. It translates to CASSPEGRSNSPLHF.

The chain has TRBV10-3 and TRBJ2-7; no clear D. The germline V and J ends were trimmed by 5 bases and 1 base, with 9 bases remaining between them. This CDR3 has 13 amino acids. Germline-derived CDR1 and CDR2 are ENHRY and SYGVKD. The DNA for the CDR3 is TGTGCCATCAGTCTTTCGGTGTCCTACGAGCAGTACTTC. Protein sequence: CAISLSVSYEQYF.

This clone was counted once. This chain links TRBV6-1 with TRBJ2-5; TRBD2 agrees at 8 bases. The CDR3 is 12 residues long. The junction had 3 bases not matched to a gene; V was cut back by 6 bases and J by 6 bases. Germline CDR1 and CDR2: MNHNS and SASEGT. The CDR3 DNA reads TGTGCCAGCAGCTCGGGAGGGCAGACCCAGTACTTC. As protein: CASSSGGQTQYF.

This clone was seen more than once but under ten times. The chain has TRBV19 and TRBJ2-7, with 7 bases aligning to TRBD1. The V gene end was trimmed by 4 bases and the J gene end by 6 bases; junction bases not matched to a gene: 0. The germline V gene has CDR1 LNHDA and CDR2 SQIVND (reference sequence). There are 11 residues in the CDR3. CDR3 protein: CASSRTGEQYF. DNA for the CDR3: TGTGCCAGTAGTAGGACAGGCGAGCAGTACTTC.

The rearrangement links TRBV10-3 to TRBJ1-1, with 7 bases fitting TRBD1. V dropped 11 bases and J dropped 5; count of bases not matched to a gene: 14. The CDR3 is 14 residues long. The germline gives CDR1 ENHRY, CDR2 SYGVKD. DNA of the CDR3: TGTGCCGCCTCCAGGGCCCAGGGGGAAACTGAAGCTTTCTTT. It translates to CAASRAQGETEAFF.

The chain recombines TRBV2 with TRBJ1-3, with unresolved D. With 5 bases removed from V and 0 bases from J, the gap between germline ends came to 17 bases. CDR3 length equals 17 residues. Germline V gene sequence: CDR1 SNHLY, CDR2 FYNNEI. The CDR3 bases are TGTGCCAGCAGTAGAGGGCCATTAGATACCTCTGGAAACACCATATATTTT. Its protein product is CASSRGPLDTSGNTIYF.

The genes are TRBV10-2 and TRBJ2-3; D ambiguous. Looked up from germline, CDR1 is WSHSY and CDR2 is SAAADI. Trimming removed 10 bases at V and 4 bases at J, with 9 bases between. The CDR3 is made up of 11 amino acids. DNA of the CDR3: TGCGCCACCCAAGGTGCAGATACGCAGTATTTT. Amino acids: CATQGADTQYF.

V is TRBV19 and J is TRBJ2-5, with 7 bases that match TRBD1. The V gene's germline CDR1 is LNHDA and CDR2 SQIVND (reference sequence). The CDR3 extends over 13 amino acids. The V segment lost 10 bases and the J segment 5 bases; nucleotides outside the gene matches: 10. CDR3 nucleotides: TGTGCCATCCGTCCGACAGGGTCGGAGACCCAGTACTTC. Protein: CAIRPTGSETQYF.

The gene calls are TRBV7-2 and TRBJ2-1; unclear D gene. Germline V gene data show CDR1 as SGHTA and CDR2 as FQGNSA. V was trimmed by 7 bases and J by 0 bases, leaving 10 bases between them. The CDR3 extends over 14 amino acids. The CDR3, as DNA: TGTGCCAGCACCCGGTCCAGCTCCTACAATGAGCAGTTCTTC. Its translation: CASTRSSSYNEQFF.

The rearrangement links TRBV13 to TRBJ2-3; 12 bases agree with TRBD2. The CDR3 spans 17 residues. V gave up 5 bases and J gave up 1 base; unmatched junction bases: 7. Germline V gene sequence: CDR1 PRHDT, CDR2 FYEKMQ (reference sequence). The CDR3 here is CASSPRTSGEGTDTQYF. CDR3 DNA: TGTGCCAGCAGCCCGAGGACTAGCGGGGAAGGCACAGATACGCAGTATTTT.